This T cell receptor beta chain is drawn from a study of early T cells in non-severe SARS-CoV-2 infection. About the study: It was bulk RNA from unsorted whole blood that was sequenced, and the chains were unpaired.

This CDR3 comprises 13 residues. V lost 0 bases to trimming and J lost 5 bases; unmatched junction nucleotides: 0. Each single cDNA molecule received a unique molecular identifier. A single record per CDR3 protein comes from TCRdb applying MiXCR to the 5' RACE reads. The sample holds roughly 52,000 distinct CDR3 sequences, around 6% seen once. In this sample, this clonotype turned up many times. This receptor was obtained from an adult who was a healthcare worker with PCR-confirmed SARS-CoV-2 infection or an uninfected control (not recorded which). The source material was whole blood, sampled at baseline. The chain employs TRBV12-3 or TRBV12-4 and TRBJ2-5; TRBD2 agrees at 7 bases. The CDR3 loop reads CASSLAGGETQYF. Here the CDR3 DNA reads TGTGCCAGCAGTTTAGCGGGGGGGGAGACCCAGTACTTC.